This T cell receptor beta chain was documented in a study of T-cell reconstitution after alpha-beta-depleted transplantation in children. Unique molecular identifiers were used to barcode this TCRbeta library. In TCRdb, the PCR reads were re-called with MiXCR into one record per CDR3 protein. The sample comprises 400,000 to 450,000 distinct CDR3 sequences, roughly 44% of which are singletons, and approximately 30% rests with the top ten. Study-wide findings and caveats: At the one-year point after transplant, T-cell counts and TCRbeta diversity were found to come mostly from T cells that had been newly produced. Diversity of TCRbeta at day 60 was high in some patients, arising from surviving recipient T cells and thymic progenitors.

The CDR3 is made up of 16 amino acids. Per germline, CDR1 LGHDT and CDR2 YNNKEL (reference sequence). Trimming shortened V by 1 base and J by 8 bases, and 20 bases separated the two germline ends. This clonotype was picked up many times. Its antigen is currently unknown. The sample in question was PBMCs, obtained before TCRalphabeta/CD19-depleted stem cell transplant. This rearrangement joins TRBV3-1 to TRBJ1-1; unclear D gene. This receptor was identified in a girl aged 2 to 10 with aplastic anemia, due to receive a stem cell transplant. The DNA for the CDR3 is TGTGCCAGCAGCCAAGGAACTAGCGGTTTGCTCACGGAAGCTTTCTTT. Its translation: CASSQGTSGLLTEAFF.